These 13 T cell receptor beta chains originate from one sample sequenced in a study of technical replicates of blood from several donors. Libraries were prepared by immunoSEQ multiplex PCR; TCRdb keeps only in-frame clonotypes and omits some of them. The sample includes 65,000 to 95,000 clones, 65% to 90% of them seen just once. Sequenced: PBMCs. Source of these receptors: a human donor in good health. Some clones in this sample may be carry-over from other donors' samples.

V and J are TRBV11-3 and TRBJ2-1, with TRBD2 identical over 10 bases. CDR1 SGHNT and CDR2 YENEEA come from the germline V gene. J was trimmed by 4 bases and V by 5 bases; bases with no gene match: 8. The CDR3 is 16 amino acids. CDR3 DNA: TGTGCCAGCAGCCAAACTAGCGGGGCACCTTACAATGAGCAGTTCTTC. It encodes CASSQTSGAPYNEQFF.

The table lists this clone with a few counts. This rearrangement joins TRBV6-6 to TRBJ1-1, with TRBD1 as a possible D gene (6 bases). The V gene's germline CDR1 is MNHNY and CDR2 SVGAGI (reference sequence). The CDR3 length is 13 residues. V was trimmed by 6 bases and J by 4 bases, leaving 12 bases between them. Written as DNA, the CDR3 is TGTGCCAGCAGAACAGGGAGCGCCACTGAAGCTTTCTTT. Amino acids: CASRTGSATEAFF.

The genes are TRBV7-9 and TRBJ1-2; TRBD1 is a possible D gene (6 bases). V dropped 5 bases and J dropped 4 bases, with 11 bases sitting between them. This CDR3 comprises 13 residues. CDR1 is SEHNR, CDR2 FQNEAQ, per germline (reference sequence). In DNA form, the CDR3 reads TGTGCCAGCAGCGAAGGACAGACCTATGGCTACACCTTC. This translates into CASSEGQTYGYTF.

This clone was seen only once. V usage is TRBV4-2 and J usage is TRBJ2-3, with 11 positions matching TRBD2. CDR3 length equals 16 residues. Germline trimming cut 0 bases from V and 6 bases from J; bases unmatched to any gene: 5. The germline V gene encodes CDR1 LGHNA and CDR2 YNFKEQ. CDR3 loop: CASSQELAGGPDTQYF. CDR3 coding DNA: TGTGCCAGCAGCCAAGAGTTAGCGGGGGGGCCTGATACGCAGTATTTT.

V usage is TRBV5-4 and J usage is TRBJ2-7; no definite D call. Germline lookup yields CDR1 SGHNT and CDR2 YYREEE (reference sequence). This CDR3 has 17 amino acids. Trimming took off 0 bases at V and 5 bases at J, with 21 bases between the two ends. DNA for the CDR3: TGTGCCAGCAGCTTGGTTCAATTTGGTCGGCGGATCCACGAGCAGTACTTC. Its translation: CASSLVQFGRRIHEQYF.

V is TRBV5-1 and J is TRBJ1-1; D may be TRBD1 (5 bases). CDR1 is SGHRS and CDR2 is YFSETQ in the germline V gene. The V end lost 0 bases, the J end lost 0 bases, and 9 bases lay between the germline ends. CDR3 length equals 15 residues. CDR3 nucleotide sequence: TGCGCCAGCAGCTTGGGTCGGGGGATGAACACTGAAGCTTTCTTT. It yields the protein CASSLGRGMNTEAFF.

This clone was seen once. The chain links TRBV4-3 to TRBJ1-2; 9 nucleotides match TRBD1. J lost 5 bases, V lost 1 base, and 5 bases had no gene match. This CDR3 has 15 amino acids. The germline CDR1 and CDR2 sequences are LGHNA and YSLEER. Written as DNA, the CDR3 is TGCGCCAGCAGCCAAGTTGGGACAGGGCGGTATGGCTACACCTTC. It is translated as CASSQVGTGRYGYTF.

V usage is TRBV4-3 and J usage is TRBJ1-4, with D possibly TRBD1 on 6 matching bases. The CDR3 extends over 15 amino acids. Trimming pared 1 base from V and 0 bases from J, leaving 6 bases between. From germline, CDR1 is LGHNA and CDR2 YSLEER. The DNA for the CDR3 is TGCGCCAGCAGCCAAGGACAGGCAACTAATGAAAAACTGTTTTTT. This codes for CASSQGQATNEKLFF.

This clone was recorded only once. An end of the junction differs from the germline gene, which may be a read error. The V gene is TRBV7-3, the J gene TRBJ2-3; 9 bases map to TRBD2. Germline V gene sequence: CDR1 SGHTA, CDR2 FQGTGA. The CDR3 runs to 16 residues. This chain's CDR3 is CASSVTGTSRRDTQYF. The CDR3 nucleotides are TGTGCCAGCAGCGTAACCGGGACTAGCAGGAGAGATACGCAGTATTTT.

The chain carries TRBV14 and TRBJ1-3; D is unresolved. V lost 1 base, J lost 11 bases, and 6 bases lay in between. The CDR3 covers 11 residues. Germline-derived CDR1 and CDR2 are SGHDN and FVKESK. The CDR3 region is CASSQAEAIYF. CDR3 nucleotide sequence: TGTGCCAGCAGCCAAGCGGAGGCCATATATTTT.

The chain uses TRBV4-1 and TRBJ1-4; 9 bases map to TRBD1. The CDR3 runs 16 residues. Germline CDR1 and CDR2: MGHRA and YSYEKL. V trimming: 5 bases; J trimming: 3 bases; junction bases outside the gene matches: 7. CDR3 nucleotide sequence: TGCGCCAGCAGCTTAACAGGGGGCAGGGCTAATGAAAAACTGTTTTTT. It is translated as CASSLTGGRANEKLFF.

The chain is built from TRBV7-6 and TRBJ1-6; 9 bases are shared with TRBD1. The V and J ends lost 5 bases and 9 bases, in that order; junction bases with no gene match: 8. Germline CDR1 and CDR2: SGHVS and FNYEAQ. CDR3 size: 15 residues. In DNA, the CDR3 is TGTGCCAGCAGCACGACGACAGGGGGAGGTTCACCCCTCCACTTT. Translation gives CASSTTTGGGSPLHF.

This chain links TRBV7-2 with TRBJ1-4, with 11 bases lining up with TRBD1. Germline trimming cut 5 bases from V and 8 bases from J; bases unmatched to any gene: 4. CDR3 length: 14 amino acids. Germline CDR1 reads SGHTA; CDR2 reads FQGNSA. The CDR3 region has the DNA TGTGCCAGCAGCATGGACAGGGGGCACGAAAAACTGTTTTTT. Translating gives CASSMDRGHEKLFF. Combining the CDR3 with reference TRBV7-2 and TRBJ1-4 gives the whole variable domain GAGVSQSPSNKVTEKGKDVELRCDPISGHTALYWYRQSLGQGLEFLIYFQGNSAPDKSGLPSDRFSAERTGGSVSTLTIQRTQQEDSAVYLCASSMDRGHEKLFFGSGTQLSVL.